This TCR beta chain was obtained from a study of cytomegalovirus exposure and HLA in healthy donors. Study findings and constraints: It was likely that a cluster of highly shared sequence variants was a sequencing artifact. Previous analysis showed most TCR beta V segments were productive about 90% or about 30% of the time. Sequences of the TCR beta chain were said to predict the HLA-A and HLA-B alleles of most subjects accurately. Certain indistinguishable V segments, among them TRBV6-2 and TRBV6-3, were excluded.

Germline V gives CDR1 SGDLS, CDR2 YYNGEE. J was trimmed by 1 base and V by 5 bases; bases with no gene match: 8. CDR3 size: 17 residues. The study ran its PCR with 60 Vbeta and 13 Jbeta primers. The data were produced by immunoSEQ multiplex PCR, yet TCRdb's version contains in-frame clones alone and is incomplete. The profile covers about 210,000 clones, with roughly three quarters appearing a single time and roughly 0.4% taken by the ten largest. Regarding this clone: Its antigen is undetermined.

The V call is TRBV9, the J call TRBJ2-6, with 8 bases lining up with TRBD1. Material for sequencing was PBMCs. The clonotype comes from a male donor in good health and CMV-seropositive. The CDR3 region is CASSSGQGFSGANVLTF. The CDR3 DNA is TGTGCCAGCAGTTCAGGACAGGGTTTTTCTGGGGCCAACGTCCTGACTTTC.